Listed below are T cell receptor beta chains from one sample, sequenced in a study of blood T cells in healthy people across ages. MiXCR, applied by TCRdb to the 5' RACE reads, yields one record per CDR3 protein. The sample has hundreds of thousands of distinct CDR3 sequences, 29% seen once. Sequencing used blood. Receptor source: a woman of 80 years or more in good health. CDR3s include the opening cysteine and the closing phenylalanine or tryptophan. The D gene is left open where the match is weak. Expanded clones get a size class; other rows say once, few or many, or leave the size out.

d_call j_call v_call clone_size cdr3_aa cdr3_nt
. TRBJ1-3 TRBV7-2 . CASSLAPILGSGNTIYF TGTGCCAGCAGCTTAGCTCCGATCCTGGGATCCGGAAACACCATATATTTT
. TRBJ2-2 TRBV30 . CAWAGGVNTGELFF TGTGCCTGGGCCGGGGGAGTGAACACCGGGGAGCTGTTTTTT
TRBD1 TRBJ1-4 TRBV7-2 many CASSLTGFYEKLFF TGTGCCAGCAGCTTGACAGGGTTCTATGAAAAACTGTTTTTT
. TRBJ1-2 TRBV6-5 many CASSYSIRGFGYGYTF TGTGCCAGCAGTTACTCGATTCGGGGGTTTGGGTATGGCTACACCTTC
. TRBJ1-1 TRBV5-1 . CAMSRDNQNTEAFF TGCGCCATGTCCCGGGACAACCAGAACACTGAAGCTTTCTTT
. TRBJ2-2 TRBV19 . CASRWGEKRTGELFF TGTGCCAGTAGATGGGGGGAGAAGAGGACCGGGGAGCTGTTTTTT
. TRBJ2-2 TRBV9 once CASSGQFGTGELFF TGTGCCAGCAGTGGCCAGTTTGGAACCGGGGAGCTGTTTTTT
TRBD1 TRBJ1-2 TRBV20-1 many CSALGTGGEGYTF TGCAGTGCTTTGGGGACAGGGGGCGAGGGCTACACCTTC
. TRBJ1-4 TRBV7-8 many CASTESATNEKLFF TGTGCCAGCACCGAATCGGCAACTAATGAAAAACTGTTTTTT
TRBD1 TRBJ1-2 TRBV6-2/TRBV6-3 . CASRYSQGDYGYTF TGTGCCAGCAGGTACTCACAGGGGGACTATGGCTACACCTTC
. TRBJ2-1 TRBV5-1 many CASSGTIQSSYNEQFF TGCGCCAGCAGCGGGACCATACAGAGCTCCTACAATGAGCAGTTCTTC
. TRBJ2-2 TRBV7-9 few CASSLDVSLAGELFF TGTGCCAGCAGCTTAGATGTCTCTTTGGCGGGGGAGCTGTTTTTT
. TRBJ2-5 TRBV27 many CATSPGTGKETQYF TGTGCCACCTCACCTGGGACGGGGAAGGAGACCCAGTACTTC
. TRBJ2-2 TRBV20-1 few CSARKAGNTGELFF TGCAGTGCTCGAAAGGCGGGAAACACCGGGGAGCTGTTTTTT
. TRBJ2-5 TRBV27 many CASSLGRGRAETQYF TGTGCCAGCAGTTTAGGCCGGGGGCGGGCGGAGACCCAGTACTTC
TRBD2 TRBJ2-1 TRBV7-8 once CASSLSGGSYNGQFF TGTGCCAGCAGCTTAAGCGGGGGATCTTACAATGGGCAGTTCTTC
. TRBJ2-2 TRBV11-3 few CAELGVRTGELFF TGTGCCGAACTGGGGGTGCGCACCGGGGAGCTGTTTTTT